This TCR beta chain was profiled in a study of blood T cell repertoires in COVID-19. Turning to the study itself: Donors in the United States, Italy and Spain gave samples during acute or convalescent COVID-19. Sources were T cells, B-cell-depleted T cells, or PBMCs; the material itself was cDNA or gDNA.

V lost 5 bases, J lost 3 bases, and 8 bases lay in between. The CDR3 covers 13 residues. Germline CDR1 SNHLY, CDR2 FYNNEI. As originally analysed: How many nucleated cells were present was estimated from reference gene primer amplification. TCRdb's copy holds only in-frame clones and misses some; the assay was immunoSEQ multiplex PCR. From that table come the V and J calls and clone size; the DNA was used to work out D and trimming. This table has 120,000 to 150,000 clones, 70% to 90% appearing once. Sequencing input: peripheral blood. The rearrangement links TRBV2 to TRBJ1-5; D ambiguous. The origin of this receptor is a human donor in a cohort sampled during active COVID-19. DNA for the CDR3: TGTGCCAGCAGTCCTGAGAACAATCAGCCCCAGCATTTT. Encoded protein: CASSPENNQPQHF.